The rows below give T cell receptor beta chains drawn from one sample of a study of T cells in Graves' hyperthyroidism and ophthalmopathy. TCRdb re-called the multiplex PCR reads through MiXCR, storing one row per CDR3 protein. This table holds hundreds of thousands of distinct CDR3 sequences, approximately 25% found once. The sequencing sample was made of blood. The receptor set was obtained from a woman in her twenties or thirties with Graves' ophthalmopathy. CDR3s include the opening cysteine and the closing phenylalanine or tryptophan. A D gene is named only where the DNA matches it firmly. A row's size may be missing; if present it is once, few, many or a size class.

CDR3	DNA	V	J	size	length	D
CASSSPLDSRVYGYTF	TGTGCCAGCAGTTCCCCCCTGGACAGCAGAGTTTATGGCTACACCTTC	TRBV28	TRBJ1-2	NA	16	NA
CASSYRDRPYGYTF	TGTGCCAGCTCCTACCGGGACAGGCCGTACGGCTACACCTTC	TRBV18	TRBJ1-2	many	14	TRBD1
CASNSLGPYYEQYF	TGTGCCAGCAACTCTCTAGGACCGTACTACGAGCAGTACTTC	TRBV28	TRBJ2-7	many	14	NA
CATKTGLRGYTF	TGTGCCACCAAGACGGGCCTGAGGGGCTACACCTTC	TRBV27	TRBJ1-2	many	12	NA
CASMGVAGEAFF	TGTGCCAGCATGGGAGTGGCAGGGGAAGCTTTCTTT	TRBV27	TRBJ1-1	many	12	NA
CASSPTGIAAQPQHF	TGTGCCAGCAGTCCTACAGGGATCGCAGCTCAGCCCCAGCATTTT	TRBV2	TRBJ1-5	many	15	NA
CSVTRNGGGTEAFF	TGCAGCGTTACTCGCAACGGGGGAGGCACTGAAGCTTTCTTT	TRBV29-1	TRBJ1-1	NA	14	NA
CASSQGVIVHEQYF	TGCGCCAGCAGCCAGGGGGTTATTGTCCACGAGCAGTACTTC	TRBV4-1	TRBJ2-7	many	14	NA
CASSDRGRISGANVLTF	TGTGCCAGCAGCGATAGGGGCAGGATCTCTGGGGCCAACGTCCTGACTTTC	TRBV2	TRBJ2-6	few	17	NA
CASSPYGLAGRSTDTQYF	TGTGCCAGCAGTCCGTACGGACTAGCGGGTAGAAGCACAGATACGCAGTATTTT	TRBV6-2/TRBV6-3	TRBJ2-3	NA	18	TRBD2
CASSPGQGEKETQYF	TGTGCCAGCAGCCCAGGACAGGGGGAAAAGGAGACCCAGTACTTC	TRBV11-2	TRBJ2-5	many	15	TRBD1
CASSPGRDRYGYTF	TGTGCCAGCAGCCCCGGGCGGGACAGATATGGCTACACCTTC	TRBV7-3	TRBJ1-2	many	14	TRBD1
CASSIGGLSNQPQHF	TGTGCCAGTAGTATTGGGGGGTTAAGCAATCAGCCCCAGCATTTT	TRBV19	TRBJ1-5	NA	15	NA
CASSPGLVYYEQYF	TGTGCCAGCAGCCCAGGACTAGTTTACTACGAGCAGTACTTC	TRBV7-9	TRBJ2-7	many	14	TRBD2
CASSFLGANVLTF	TGTGCCAGCAGCTTTTTGGGGGCCAACGTCCTGACTTTC	TRBV7-3	TRBJ2-6	NA	13	NA
CASRRGRNQETQYF	TGTGCCAGCCGGAGGGGACGGAACCAAGAGACCCAGTACTTC	TRBV7-8	TRBJ2-5	few	14	NA
CASIGDTETQYF	TGTGCCAGCATCGGGGACACAGAGACCCAGTACTTC	TRBV12-3/TRBV12-4	TRBJ2-5	few	12	NA
CASNIGGYGYTF	TGTGCCAGCAATATCGGAGGATATGGCTACACCTTC	TRBV2	TRBJ1-2	NA	12	NA
CASSLATGYEQYF	TGTGCCAGCAGTTTAGCAACAGGCTACGAGCAGTACTTC	TRBV12-3/TRBV12-4	TRBJ2-7	many	13	NA
CASSQPKAGANVLTF	TGCGCCAGCAGCCAACCCAAAGCTGGGGCCAACGTCCTGACTTTC	TRBV4-1	TRBJ2-6	few	15	NA
CASMASGGTQETQYF	TGTGCCAGCATGGCTAGCGGGGGCACCCAAGAGACCCAGTACTTC	TRBV6-2/TRBV6-3	TRBJ2-5	NA	15	TRBD2
CASTSGGYNEQFF	TGTGCCAGCACGTCCGGGGGCTACAATGAGCAGTTCTTC	TRBV6-5	TRBJ2-1	many	13	NA
CASLDRARETQYF	TGTGCCAGCCTTGACAGGGCTCGAGAGACCCAGTACTTC	TRBV27	TRBJ2-5	many	13	TRBD1
CAGGQELSGANVLTF	TGTGCCGGCGGACAGGAGTTATCTGGGGCCAACGTCCTGACTTTC	TRBV2	TRBJ2-6	few	15	TRBD1
CASSKQGTASPLHF	TGTGCCAGCAGTAAACAGGGGACCGCTTCACCCCTCCACTTT	TRBV6-1	TRBJ1-6	NA	14	TRBD1
CAYLPSGTEAFF	TGTGCCTACCTCCCTTCCGGTACTGAAGCTTTCTTT	TRBV30	TRBJ1-1	few	12	NA
CATSRAGGEVTGELFF	TGTGCCACCAGCAGAGCCGGGGGAGAGGTCACCGGGGAGCTGTTTTTT	TRBV15	TRBJ2-2	few	16	NA
CASSLLQGMGNTIYF	TGTGCCAGCAGCTTACTTCAGGGGATGGGAAACACCATATATTTT	TRBV7-9	TRBJ1-3	few	15	NA
CSGGGDGLNTEAFF	TGCAGCGGTGGGGGGGACGGCTTGAACACTGAAGCTTTCTTT	TRBV29-1	TRBJ1-1	many	14	NA
CSSTTRGGRNTEAFF	TGCAGCTCCACAACACGAGGGGGCCGTAACACTGAAGCTTTCTTT	TRBV29-1	TRBJ1-1	few	15	TRBD1
CASSEEGGYEQYF	TGTGCCAGCAGTGAAGAAGGTGGTTACGAGCAGTACTTC	TRBV6-1	TRBJ2-7	NA	13	NA
CASSLSPSREGEAFF	TGTGCCAGCAGTTTATCCCCAAGCAGGGAGGGTGAAGCTTTCTTT	TRBV28	TRBJ1-1	many	15	NA
CAWRVPSRETQYF	TGTGCCTGGAGGGTACCTAGTAGAGAGACCCAGTACTTC	TRBV30	TRBJ2-5	few	13	NA
CASSYERTENTIYF	TGTGCCAGCAGTTACGAAAGGACGGAGAACACCATATATTTT	TRBV6-5	TRBJ1-3	many	14	NA
CASGRDTTYEQYF	TGCGCCAGCGGCCGGGACACCACCTACGAGCAGTACTTC	TRBV4-1	TRBJ2-7	NA	13	NA
CASSLTTGLLFYEQYF	TGTGCCAGCAGCCTAACTACGGGACTTCTTTTCTACGAGCAGTACTTC	TRBV7-6	TRBJ2-7	many	16	NA
CASSLAGGRSDQPQHF	TGTGCCAGCAGTCTAGCGGGGGGCAGAAGCGATCAGCCCCAGCATTTT	TRBV12-3/TRBV12-4	TRBJ1-5	NA	16	NA
CATSRVRGLYSGANVLTF	TGTGCCACCAGCAGGGTTAGGGGTCTATACTCTGGGGCCAACGTCCTGACTTTC	TRBV15	TRBJ2-6	many	18	NA
CASSPRALNTGELFF	TGTGCCAGCAGCCCACGGGCCTTGAACACCGGGGAGCTGTTTTTT	TRBV3-1	TRBJ2-2	few	15	NA
CASSAGVMNTEAFF	TGTGCCAGCAGCGCGGGGGTAATGAACACTGAAGCTTTCTTT	TRBV12-3/TRBV12-4	TRBJ1-1	many	14	NA
CASSRASAYEQYF	TGTGCCAGCAGCCGGGCCTCCGCCTACGAGCAGTACTTC	TRBV9	TRBJ2-7	NA	13	NA
CASTEWGQQNIKYF	TGTGCCAGCACTGAGTGGGGACAGCAAAACATTAAGTACTTC	TRBV6-1	TRBJ2-4	NA	14	TRBD1
CASSYSRQGANYGYTF	TGTGCCAGCAGTTACTCGAGGCAGGGGGCTAACTATGGCTACACCTTC	TRBV6-5	TRBJ1-2	many	16	TRBD1
CASKAISETQYF	TGTGCCAGCAAGGCGATATCAGAGACCCAGTACTTC	TRBV2	TRBJ2-5	many	12	NA
CAQKGQGGYTF	TGTGCCCAGAAAGGACAGGGAGGATACACCTTC	TRBV6-4	TRBJ1-2	many	11	TRBD1
CASSLEDSGYGYTF	TGTGCCAGCAGTTTGGAAGATTCCGGCTATGGCTACACCTTC	TRBV12-3/TRBV12-4	TRBJ1-2	many	14	NA
CASSPTTGGSSNGELFF	TGTGCCAGCAGCCCTACAACGGGGGGGTCCTCAAACGGGGAGCTGTTTTTT	TRBV7-3	TRBJ2-2	few	17	TRBD2
CASTINYEQYF	TGTGCCAGCACCATCAACTACGAGCAGTACTTC	TRBV2	TRBJ2-7	many	11	NA
CASSDTAKGYEQYF	TGTGCCAGCAGTGATACAGCGAAGGGGTACGAGCAGTACTTC	TRBV2	TRBJ2-7	many	14	NA
CSAVQQAQEAFF	TGCAGCGCCGTACAACAGGCCCAGGAAGCTTTCTTT	TRBV29-1	TRBJ1-1	many	12	NA
CASSLMVSGANVLTF	TGTGCCAGCAGTTTAATGGTCTCTGGGGCCAACGTCCTGACTTTC	TRBV28	TRBJ2-6	many	15	NA
CASSLEGTGATQYF	TGCGCCAGCAGCTTGGAAGGGACAGGGGCCACCCAGTACTTC	TRBV5-1	TRBJ2-5	many	14	TRBD1
CATSRVGPGQGPKQYF	TGTGCCACCAGCAGAGTAGGCCCGGGACAGGGACCGAAGCAGTACTTC	TRBV15	TRBJ2-7	many	16	TRBD1